This TCR beta chain was obtained from a study of T-cell memory formation after mild COVID-19. Across the study: Largely donor-specific sequence clusters came from a couple of donors. Study results and caveats: From day 15 to 85, contracting clones were balanced between CD4 and CD8, whereas later expanders leaned toward CD4+. CD8+ contracting clones occupied EMRA, while CD4+ ones occupied mainly CM and EM.

V gave up 2 bases and J gave up 4 bases; unmatched junction bases: 14. The CDR3 has 20 residues. From germline, CDR1 is SEHNR and CDR2 FQNEAQ (reference sequence). It was 5'RACE with constant-segment primers that produced the TCR alpha and TCR beta cDNA libraries, which carried sample barcodes and UMIs. TCRdb reprocessed the 5' RACE reads with MiXCR, giving one entry per CDR3 protein. The table lists over 55,000 distinct CDR3 sequences, roughly 9.5% of them singletons, with 1.2% in the top ten. Only a few counts were recorded for this clonotype. Its target is unknown. Sequencing was done on a sample of PBMCs or a T cell subset sorted from them (not recorded which). This TCR was sampled from a man aged 18 to 29 who had mild COVID-19 (a few samples of this study predate the infection). Cell type and time point are not known. The V call is TRBV7-9, the J call TRBJ2-1; TRBD2 aligns across 13 bases. This CDR3 is CASSLRVGTSGERRYNEQFF. The CDR3 nucleotides are TGTGCCAGCAGCTTAAGGGTCGGGACTAGCGGGGAAAGAAGATACAATGAGCAGTTCTTC.